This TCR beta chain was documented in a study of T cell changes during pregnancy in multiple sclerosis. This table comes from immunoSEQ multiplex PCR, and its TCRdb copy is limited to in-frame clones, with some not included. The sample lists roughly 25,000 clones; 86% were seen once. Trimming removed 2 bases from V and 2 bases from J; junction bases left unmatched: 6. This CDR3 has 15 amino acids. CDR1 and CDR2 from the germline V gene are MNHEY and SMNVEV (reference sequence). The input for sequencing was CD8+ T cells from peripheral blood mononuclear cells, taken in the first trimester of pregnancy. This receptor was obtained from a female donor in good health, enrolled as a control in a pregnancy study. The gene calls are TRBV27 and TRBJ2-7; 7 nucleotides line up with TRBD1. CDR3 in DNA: TGTGCCAGCAGTTTACAGCCCGGGACAGCCTACGAGCAGTACTTC. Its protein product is CASSLQPGTAYEQYF.